This T cell receptor beta chain is drawn from a study of T cells after yellow fever vaccination (dated by TCRdb to about 2019). About the investigation overall: The SMART-Seq v4 Ultra Low Input RNA kit was used to prepare libraries from fractions with low cell numbers. Bulk TCR alpha and beta repertoires were sequenced longitudinally to track T-cell clones before and after primary and booster YFV17D yellow fever vaccination. Blood was collected at multiple timepoints before and after primary and secondary immunization, and bulk PBMC replicates and cell subsets were isolated. Two healthy male donors, one aged 18 to 29 and one aged 30 to 39 years, were included in the cohort. The research as a whole found: Compared with the primary T-cell response, the secondary T-cell response was weaker but faster, peaking on day 5 rather than day 15. Most clones expanded after primary vaccination were re-detected after the booster (96% of CD4 and more than 70% of CD8), suggesting broad memory maintenance. The study included only a couple of donors, which limits how far the findings can be generalized. A small share of clonotypes occurred in both CD4 and CD8 compartments, likely arising from convergent recombination. Computational filtering was needed because FACS-sorted repertoires could contain abundant contaminating clonotypes from the bulk population.

Per the publication, the treatment or condition label means: live attenuated yellow fever vaccine strain. At every blood-draw timepoint, two biological replicates of bulk PBMCs were collected. PBMCs were isolated from peripheral blood using a standard Ficoll-Paque protocol. RNA was extracted with TriZol from bulk PBMCs, CD4 and CD8 fractions, and dextramer-positive and dextramer-negative fractions. Synthesis of TCR cDNA relied on 5'RACE template switching, a step that introduced a universal primer site along with unique molecular identifiers. cDNA synthesis was primed from both the TCR alpha and TCR beta constant segments. Libraries were amplified in two PCR steps, with sample barcodes and sequencing adapters added in the second step. Sequencing of libraries was performed on Illumina HiSeq 2500 (2x100 bp) or NovaSeq (2x150 bp). The study's processing was this. Reads were demultiplexed and collapsed into UMI consensus sequences with MIGEC, and V(D)J alignment was performed with MiXCR. Vaccine-responding clonotypes were identified with edgeR using replicate PBMC samples, with FDR below 0.01 and a log2 fold change above 5 up to day 15 being required. Bulk clonotypes were assigned CD4 or CD8 identity according to which sequenced CD4 or CD8 repertoire held them at higher abundance. The raw public reads went through TCRdb reprocessing: fastp at Q25, MiXCR clone calling, in-frame beta chains kept. CDR3 protein sequences are deduplicated, and each keeps its most common genes and DNA. V and J calls and clone size were set by TCRdb, not the authors. The table for this sample lists approximately 350,000 distinct CDR3 sequences; around a tenth of them were counted only once. The biggest ten clones account for roughly a sixth of the sample.

To note about this clonotype: Its target antigen remains unknown. Base quality data are lacking; no much larger clone is found one base away.

Source: PBMCs, taken on the day of the first yellow fever vaccination. The sequence was collected from a man aged 18 to 30 who received the YFV17D yellow fever vaccine.

The DNA sequence is as follows: TGTGCCAGCAGCCAAGACAGGGCGGTAGAGCCCCAGCATTTT. It translates to CASSQDRAVEPQHF. The chain links TRBV12-3 or TRBV12-4 with TRBJ1-5; TRBD1 lines up with 7 middle nucleotides. The CDR3, cysteine through phenylalanine, is 14 amino acids long. Just the 42-base CDR3 DNA is kept, in frame starting at base 1. Here V drops 6 bases and J drops 8 bases, and the junction holds 10 bases not matched to any gene.